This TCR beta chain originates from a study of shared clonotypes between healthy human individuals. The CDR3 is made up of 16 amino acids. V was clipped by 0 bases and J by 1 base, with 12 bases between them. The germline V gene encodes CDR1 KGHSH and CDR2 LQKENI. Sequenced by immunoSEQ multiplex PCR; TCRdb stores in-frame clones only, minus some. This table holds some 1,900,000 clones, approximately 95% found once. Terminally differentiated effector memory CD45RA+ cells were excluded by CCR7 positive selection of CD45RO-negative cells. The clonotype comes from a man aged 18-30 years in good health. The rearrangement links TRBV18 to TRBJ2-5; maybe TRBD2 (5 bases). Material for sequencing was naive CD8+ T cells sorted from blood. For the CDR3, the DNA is TGTGCCAGCTCACCACCCGGGAATAGGGCCCAAGAGACCCAGTACTTC. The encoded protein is CASSPPGNRAQETQYF.